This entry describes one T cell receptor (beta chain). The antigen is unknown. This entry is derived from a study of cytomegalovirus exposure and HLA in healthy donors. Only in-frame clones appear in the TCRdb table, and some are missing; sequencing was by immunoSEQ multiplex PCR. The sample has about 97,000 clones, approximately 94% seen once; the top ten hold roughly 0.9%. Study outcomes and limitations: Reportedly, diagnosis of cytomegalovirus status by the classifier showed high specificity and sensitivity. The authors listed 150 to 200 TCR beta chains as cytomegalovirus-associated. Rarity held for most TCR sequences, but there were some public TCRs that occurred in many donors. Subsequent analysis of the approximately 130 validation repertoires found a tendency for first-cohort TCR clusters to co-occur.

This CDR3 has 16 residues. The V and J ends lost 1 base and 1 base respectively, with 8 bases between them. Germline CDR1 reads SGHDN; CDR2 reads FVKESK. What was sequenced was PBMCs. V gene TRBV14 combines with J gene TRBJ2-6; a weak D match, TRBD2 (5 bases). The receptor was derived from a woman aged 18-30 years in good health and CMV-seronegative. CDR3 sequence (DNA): TGTGCCAGCAGCCAAGGTCCGGGGTCTGGGGCCAACGTCCTGACTTTC. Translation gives CASSQGPGSGANVLTF.